This T cell receptor beta chain was retrieved from a study of T cells in localized non-small cell lung cancer. General study results and limits: Among the tissues sampled, uninvolved adjacent lung had the highest T cell clonality, above tumor.

The data were produced by immunoSEQ multiplex PCR, yet TCRdb's version contains in-frame clones alone and is incomplete. The sample lists tens of thousands of clones, 80% occurring once. Notes on this clone: As yet, its antigen is unknown.

The TCR sequence derives from a female donor of 60 years or more with stage I lung adenocarcinoma. Sequenced material: peripheral blood, taken before any cancer treatment.

The CDR3 sequence is CASSADRDRSPLHF. The CDR3 bases are TGTGCCAGCAGCGCGGACAGGGATCGCTCACCCCTCCACTTT. J is TRBJ1-6 and V is TRBV6-1, with 8 bases identical to TRBD1. There are 14 residues in the CDR3. The V gene's germline CDR1 is MNHNS and CDR2 SASEGT. With V trimmed by 6 bases and J by 10 bases, 8 bases remained unmatched.